A selection of T cell receptor beta chains follows, all from one sample in a study of PD-L1 blockade in urothelial cancer. Only in-frame clones appear in the TCRdb table, and some are missing; sequencing was by immunoSEQ multiplex PCR. Here the sample spans 53,000 or so clones, approximately 90% being singletons. The sample in question was PBMCs, obtained around atezolizumab (anti-PD-L1) treatment. All receptors derive from a man between 60 and 70 years old with urothelial cancer. CDR3s include the opening cysteine and the closing phenylalanine or tryptophan. D genes are given only for firm matches. Expanded clones get a size class; other rows say once, few or many, or leave the size out.

d_call clone_size j_call v_call cdr3_nt cdr3_aa
NA NA TRBJ2-7 TRBV6-5 TGTGCCAGCAGTCGGGACTTTACCTACGAGCAGTACTTC CASSRDFTYEQYF
NA NA TRBJ2-1 TRBV7-9 TGTGCCAGCAGCGCCTGGACTATTTTTGAGCAGTTCTTC CASSAWTIFEQFF
NA NA TRBJ2-4 TRBV28 TGTGCCAGCATTGAGGGAAACATTCAGTACTTC CASIEGNIQYF
NA NA TRBJ2-7 TRBV5-1 TGCGCCAGCAGCTTAGGTCAGGGGCTGGGCGAGCAGTACTTC CASSLGQGLGEQYF
TRBD1 NA TRBJ1-5 TRBV2 TGTGCCAGCAGAGGGACAGGGAACCAGCCCCAGCATTTT CASRGTGNQPQHF
NA NA TRBJ1-2 TRBV19 TGTGCCAGTAGTGAAAACAGGGTTTTCTATGGCTACACCTTC CASSENRVFYGYTF
TRBD1 NA TRBJ1-5 TRBV10-3 TGTGCCATCAGTGACTCGGCCGCAGGGGGTCAGCCCCAGCATTTT CAISDSAAGGQPQHF
NA NA TRBJ1-5 TRBV9 TGTGCCAGCAGCGTAGATGACACTTTCAATCAGCCCCAGCATTTT CASSVDDTFNQPQHF
TRBD1 NA TRBJ1-1 TRBV6-1 TGTGCCAGCAGCTGGGGACAGGATAACACTGAAGCTTTCTTT CASSWGQDNTEAFF
TRBD2 NA TRBJ2-5 TRBV5-1 TGCGCCAGCGTTGCGGGAGGGCAAGAGACCCAGTACTTC CASVAGGQETQYF
NA once TRBJ1-1 TRBV11-2 TGTGCCAGCAGCTTAAGACAGAACACTGAAGCTTTCTTT CASSLRQNTEAFF